What follows are 9 T cell receptor beta chains derived from one specimen sequenced in a study of blood T cell repertoires in COVID-19. Sequencing used immunoSEQ multiplex PCR; TCRdb keeps in-frame clones, though not all of them. The sample shows 200,000 to 250,000 clones, around 83% of them seen only once. Sequencing input: peripheral blood. Every receptor here comes from a woman in her 70s with COVID-19, enrolled during active disease.

V gene TRBV29-1 combines with J gene TRBJ2-2; D possibly corresponds to TRBD2 (6 bases). The CDR3 has 15 residues. The V end was cut by 7 bases, the J end by 3 bases, with 18 bases between. Looked up from germline, CDR1 is SQVTM and CDR2 is ANQGSEA. Written as DNA, the CDR3 is TGCAGCGCTTCGAGGGGTAGCGGACACACCGGGGAGCTGTTTTTT. It codes for CSASRGSGHTGELFF.

The chain is built from TRBV7-2 and TRBJ1-1; the D is unclear. The CDR3 contains 17 residues. Germline V lookup: CDR1 SGHTA, CDR2 FQGNSA. V was shortened by 4 bases and J by 1 base, with 19 bases between the two germline ends. CDR3: CASSSQVSAEGNTEAFF. As DNA, the CDR3 is TGTGCCAGCAGCTCCCAGGTTTCGGCAGAGGGGAACACTGAAGCTTTCTTT.

This clone was picked up a small number of times. The chain carries TRBV2 and TRBJ1-2, with 8 nucleotides matching TRBD1. Germline V CDR1 and CDR2: SNHLY, FYNNEI. Trimming removed 3 bases from V and 3 bases from J; junction bases left unmatched: 3. The CDR3 covers 14 residues. CDR3 residues: CASSDQGADYGYTF. The CDR3 DNA is TGTGCCAGCAGTGATCAGGGGGCGGACTATGGCTACACCTTC. The full variable domain, rest sourced from reference TRBV2 and TRBJ1-2, is EPEVTQTPSHQVTQMGQEVILRCVPISNHLYFYWYRQILGQKVEFLVSFYNNEISEKSEIFDDQFSVERPDGSNFTLKIRSTKLEDSAMYFCASSDQGADYGYTFGSGTRLTVV.

The chain recombines TRBV7-3 with TRBJ2-2; TRBD2 is a possible D gene (6 bases). CDR1 is SGHTA and CDR2 is FQGTGA in the germline V gene. V lost 5 bases, J lost 6 bases, and 28 bases lay in between. This CDR3 is 19 amino acids long. CDR3 DNA sequence: TGTGCCAGCAGCCTAAAAGGGTTATTAGGACTACCTCCCTCCGGGGAGCTGTTTTTT. It translates to CASSLKGLLGLPPSGELFF.

This rearrangement joins TRBV25-1 to TRBJ2-7, with TRBD2 matching 7 bases. The V gene's germline CDR1 is MGHDK and CDR2 SYGVNS. With 2 bases clipped from V and 5 bases from J, the junction kept 9 bases outside the gene matches. CDR3 length: 15 amino acids. The CDR3 reads CASSEATSYSHEQYF. Here the CDR3 DNA reads TGTGCCAGCAGTGAAGCGACTAGCTATTCCCACGAGCAGTACTTC.

The rearrangement uses TRBV29-1 and TRBJ2-7, with a weak D call TRBD1 (7 bases). V was trimmed by 7 bases and J by 2 bases, leaving 15 bases between them. Looked up from germline, CDR1 is SQVTM and CDR2 is ANQGSEA. The CDR3 covers 13 residues. In nucleotides, the CDR3 is TGCAGCGCACTCAGGGGGGCTACCTACGAGCAGTACTTC. Translating gives CSALRGATYEQYF.

The gene calls are TRBV27 and TRBJ2-7; 10 positions match TRBD2. V was clipped by 3 bases and J by 3 bases; unmatched bases: 8. CDR3 length: 16 residues. The germline gives CDR1 MNHEY, CDR2 SMNVEV (reference sequence). CDR3 in DNA: TGTGCCAGCAGTTTGGGACCTAGCGGGAGCGGCTACGAGCAGTACTTC. It yields the protein CASSLGPSGSGYEQYF.

V usage is TRBV6-2 or TRBV6-3 and J usage is TRBJ2-4; D is possibly TRBD1 (6 bases). The V end lost 6 bases, the J end lost 0 bases, and 18 bases lay between the germline ends. The CDR3 loop spans 17 amino acids. Per the germline V gene, CDR1 is MNHEY and CDR2 is SVGEGT. DNA for the CDR3: TGTGCCAGCAGCCTCCCGCAGGGGCAACTAGCCAAAAACATTCAGTACTTC. Translated: CASSLPQGQLAKNIQYF.

The chain combines TRBV7-9 with TRBJ1-1, with TRBD1 matching 7 bases. CDR1 is SEHNR and CDR2 is FQNEAQ in the germline V gene (reference sequence). V trimming: 5 bases; J trimming: 3 bases; junction bases outside the gene matches: 6. This CDR3 spans 14 amino acids. This CDR3 reads CASSPNRGDTEAFF. CDR3 DNA sequence: TGTGCCAGCAGCCCTAACAGGGGTGACACTGAAGCTTTCTTT.